These 23 T cell receptor beta chains originate from one sample sequenced in a study of blood T cells in healthy people across ages. Using a J-beta primer mix together with a sample-barcoded 5' primer, a second PCR was run for about 6 to 11 cycles. TCRdb reprocessed the 5' RACE reads with MiXCR, giving one entry per CDR3 protein. This sample has about 680,000 distinct CDR3 sequences, with 45% to 50% found just once. The sample taken for sequencing was blood. These receptors all come from a woman aged 55-69 years in good health.

The chain has TRBV6-5 and TRBJ1-2; D not certain. Trimming took off 5 bases at V and 4 bases at J, with 11 bases between the two ends. The length of the CDR3 is 13 residues. In germline, CDR1 is MNHEY, CDR2 SVGAGI. The CDR3 sequence: CASSDHEGYGYTF. DNA for the CDR3: TGTGCCAGCAGTGATCACGAGGGCTATGGCTACACCTTC.

The genes are TRBV20-1 and TRBJ1-1; no reliable D call. The CDR3 length is 12 residues. Germline V gene lookup returns CDR1 DFQATT and CDR2 SNEGSKA (reference sequence). Trimming stripped 6 bases from V and 1 base from J, with 9 bases between. The chain's CDR3 is CSAGQPNTEAFF. The DNA for the CDR3 is TGCAGTGCCGGCCAGCCGAACACTGAAGCTTTCTTT.

This clonotype was counted between two and nine times. The CDR3 reads CSAIQGAVTEAFF. CDR3 sequence (DNA): TGCAGTGCTATACAGGGGGCCGTGACTGAAGCTTTCTTT. The rearrangement links TRBV20-1 to TRBJ1-1, with 9 bases lining up with TRBD1. Per germline, CDR1 DFQATT and CDR2 SNEGSKA (reference sequence). After removal of 4 bases from V and 5 bases from J, the junction contained 5 bases not matched to a gene. CDR3 length: 13 residues.

This clonotype has only one observation. The CDR3 here is CSVLRDRGNYEQFF. The CDR3 region has the DNA TGCAGCGTACTACGGGACAGGGGTAATTATGAGCAGTTCTTC. This sequence joins TRBV29-1 and TRBJ2-1; 10 positions match TRBD1. This CDR3 spans 14 amino acids. CDR1 and CDR2 (germline): SQVTM, ANQGSEA. Trimming at V came to 6 bases and at J to 8 bases, leaving 10 bases not matched to a gene.

CDR3 in DNA: TGTGCCACCAGTGATCTTGGGGCAGGGGACGCCTCCTACAATGAGCAGTACTTC. Protein product: CATSDLGAGDASYNEQYF. The chain joins TRBV24-1 to TRBJ2-7, with D possibly being TRBD1 (6 bases). This CDR3 has 18 residues. Germline V gene sequence: CDR1 KGHDR, CDR2 SFDVKD. The V gene lost 3 bases and the J gene lost 7 bases, with 27 bases spanning the gap.

A word on this clonotype: At one boundary the junction diverges from the germline segment, which might be a read error. The V call is TRBV6-1, the J call TRBJ1-1, with D hard to call. The germline V gene encodes CDR1 MNHNS and CDR2 SASEGT. The CDR3 has 17 amino acids. CDR3 DNA: TGTGCCAGCAGTGATAGGGCCATCCCTTTGGCGAACACTGAGGCTTTCTTT. It encodes CASSDRAIPLANTEAFF.

This clonotype was observed many times. This sequence joins TRBV12-3 or TRBV12-4 and TRBJ2-2; D unclear. Trimming removed 4 bases from V and 2 bases from J, with 11 bases in between. CDR3 size: 15 residues. Here the CDR3 reads CASSYSQQNTGELFF. CDR3 DNA: TGTGCCAGCAGTTATTCACAGCAAAACACCGGGGAGCTGTTTTTT.

The J gene is TRBJ1-1, the V gene TRBV2, with D maybe TRBD1 (6 bases). The V gene lost 6 bases and the J gene lost 4 bases, with 18 bases spanning the gap. Germline values: CDR1 SNHLY, CDR2 FYNNEI. The CDR3 consists of 15 residues. The CDR3 DNA follows: TGTGCCAGCAGCACCCTCCGGGGGGCGGGCACTGAAGCTTTCTTT. This gives the protein CASSTLRGAGTEAFF. Looking up the rest from reference TRBV2 and TRBJ1-1 gives the full variable domain: EPEVTQTPSHQVTQMGQEVILRCVPISNHLYFYWYRQILGQKVEFLVSFYNNEISEKSEIFDDQFSVERPDGSNFTLKIRSTKLEDSAMYFCASSTLRGAGTEAFFGQGTRLTVV.

This clonotype has ten or more counts. The chain couples TRBV29-1 to TRBJ2-7; D is possibly TRBD1 (6 bases). The ends were cut back, 4 bases at V and 5 bases at J, with 12 bases in the middle. The CDR3 totals 12 residues. CDR1 and CDR2 from the germline V gene are SQVTM and ANQGSEA. In nucleotides, the CDR3 is TGCAGCGTTGGGACAGATTTGGACGAGCAGTACTTC. Its protein is CSVGTDLDEQYF.

V usage is TRBV10-3 and J usage is TRBJ2-5; a weak D match, TRBD1 (6 bases). The J call may be wrong; the DNA end is better matched by TRBJ2-1. This CDR3 spans 11 amino acids. Germline CDR1 is ENHRY and CDR2 is SYGVKD. CDR3 sequence (DNA): TGTGCCACCGGACAGCAAGAGACCCAGTTCTTC. Translation: CATGQQETQFF.

In its sample, this clonotype was seen a few times. The chain has TRBV7-2 and TRBJ2-7; a weak D match, TRBD1 (5 bases). CDR1 SGHTA and CDR2 FQGNSA come from the germline V gene. V was clipped by 7 bases and J by 5 bases, with 15 bases between them. CDR3 size: 13 residues. CDR3 bases: TGTGCCAGCACCCAGGGCGTAGCCAACGAGCAGTACTTC. This gives the protein CASTQGVANEQYF.

About this clonotype: The junction departs from germline at one end; a sequencing error may be responsible. V gene TRBV6-1 combines with J gene TRBJ2-3; D may be TRBD1 (5 bases). In germline, CDR1 is MNHNS, CDR2 SASEGT. The CDR3 has 15 amino acids. DNA for the CDR3: TGTGCCAGCAGCGAAGACAGATTAAGCACAGATACGCAGTATTTT. This sequence encodes CASSEDRLSTDTQYF.

In this sample, this clonotype turned up a few times. J is TRBJ1-2 and V is TRBV6-1, with D hard to call. The CDR3 totals 10 residues. Germline V gene lookup returns CDR1 MNHNS and CDR2 SASEGT. V was clipped by 1 base and J by 7 bases, with 1 base between them. The CDR3 nucleotides read TGTGCCAGCAGTGAAGTTGGCTACACCTTC. This sequence encodes CASSEVGYTF.

The rearrangement joins TRBV27 to TRBJ2-2, with a tentative D call TRBD2 (5 bases). Trimming took off 3 bases at V and 9 bases at J, with 8 bases between the two ends. CDR1 MNHEY and CDR2 SMNVEV come from the germline V gene (reference sequence). CDR3 length: 12 amino acids. The CDR3 DNA reads as TGTGCCAGCAGTTTGGGGAGCCGGGAGCTGTTTTTT. This gives the protein CASSLGSRELFF.

The chain joins TRBV4-1 to TRBJ1-2, with a possible D match to TRBD1 (5 bases). This CDR3 is built from 15 residues. From germline, CDR1 is MGHRA and CDR2 YSYEKL. V lost 4 bases to trimming and J lost 2 bases, with 14 bases between them. The CDR3: CASSRGPGQNYGYTF. CDR3 in DNA: TGCGCCAGCAGCCGAGGACCGGGGCAGAACTATGGCTACACCTTC.

The sample holds a few counts of this clonotype. The genes are TRBV7-2 and TRBJ2-5, with 7 bases identical to TRBD2. Germline V gives CDR1 SGHTA, CDR2 FQGNSA. V dropped 5 bases and J dropped 5; count of bases not matched to a gene: 11. This CDR3 is 15 amino acids long. This CDR3 is CASSPGGSIAETQYF. CDR3 nucleotides: TGTGCCAGCAGCCCCGGGGGGAGTATAGCGGAGACCCAGTACTTC.

The CDR3 DNA is TGTGCTAGTGGTTCCCTGCCGGGACACAACTATGGCTACACCTTC. This gives the protein CASGSLPGHNYGYTF. The chain carries TRBV12-5 and TRBJ1-2, with D possibly matching TRBD1 (6 bases). This CDR3 comprises 15 residues. Germline V gene data show CDR1 as LGHNT and CDR2 as FRNRAP. Trimming shortened V by 4 bases and J by 2 bases, and 14 bases separated the two germline ends.

This clonotype showed up just once. The chain recombines TRBV9 with TRBJ1-2; a weak D match, TRBD1 (5 bases). Germline V gene lookup returns CDR1 SGDLS and CDR2 YYNGEE. The CDR3 extends over 14 amino acids. The V end lost 2 bases, the J end lost 8 bases, and 16 bases lay between the germline ends. DNA of the CDR3: TGTGCCAGCAGCGTGGCCGACAGACTGGTCGGCTACACCTTC. Its protein is CASSVADRLVGYTF.

This clonotype was observed a few times. V is TRBV7-9 and J is TRBJ2-7; D is uncertain. In germline, CDR1 is SEHNR, CDR2 FQNEAQ (reference sequence). The V end was cut by 4 bases, the J end by 6 bases, with 13 bases between. The CDR3 runs to 13 residues. The CDR3 is CASSSQTESEQYF. Written as DNA, the CDR3 is TGTGCCAGCAGCTCCCAGACGGAATCCGAGCAGTACTTC.

This chain connects TRBV27 to TRBJ2-7; no reliable D call. The CDR3 covers 14 residues. CDR1 is MNHEY, CDR2 SMNVEV, per germline (reference sequence). Trimming left V 5 bases short and J 3 bases short, with 14 bases between. The CDR3 coding sequence is TGTGCCAGCAGTCCGCAGATTGGTCGCTACGAGCAGTACTTC. Protein sequence: CASSPQIGRYEQYF.

The chain links TRBV20-1 to TRBJ2-7, with 9 bases matching TRBD2. Germline loops: CDR1 DFQATT, CDR2 SNEGSKA (reference sequence). The junction had 8 bases not matched to a gene; V was cut back by 3 bases and J by 5 bases. The CDR3 runs 14 residues. The CDR3 coding sequence is TGCAGTGCTAGGTGGCTAGCGGGAACTGACGAGCAGTACTTC. It specifies CSARWLAGTDEQYF.

The V call is TRBV6-5, the J call TRBJ2-4, with D maybe TRBD1 (5 bases). The CDR3 has 14 amino acids. CDR1 is MNHEY and CDR2 is SVGAGI in the germline V gene. V lost 6 bases to trimming and J lost 0 bases, with 9 bases between them. The CDR3 coding sequence is TGTGCCAGCAGCTCAGGGAAAGCCAAAAACATTCAGTACTTC. Its translation is CASSSGKAKNIQYF.

This clonotype turned up a few times. The chain is built from TRBV20-1 and TRBJ2-5; unclear D gene. The V end lost 2 bases, the J end lost 5 bases, and 9 bases lay between the germline ends. From germline, CDR1 is DFQATT and CDR2 SNEGSKA (reference sequence). The CDR3 spans 12 residues. The DNA for the CDR3 is TGCAGTGCTAGATTTGGGTCGGAGACCCAGTACTTC. Translation gives CSARFGSETQYF.